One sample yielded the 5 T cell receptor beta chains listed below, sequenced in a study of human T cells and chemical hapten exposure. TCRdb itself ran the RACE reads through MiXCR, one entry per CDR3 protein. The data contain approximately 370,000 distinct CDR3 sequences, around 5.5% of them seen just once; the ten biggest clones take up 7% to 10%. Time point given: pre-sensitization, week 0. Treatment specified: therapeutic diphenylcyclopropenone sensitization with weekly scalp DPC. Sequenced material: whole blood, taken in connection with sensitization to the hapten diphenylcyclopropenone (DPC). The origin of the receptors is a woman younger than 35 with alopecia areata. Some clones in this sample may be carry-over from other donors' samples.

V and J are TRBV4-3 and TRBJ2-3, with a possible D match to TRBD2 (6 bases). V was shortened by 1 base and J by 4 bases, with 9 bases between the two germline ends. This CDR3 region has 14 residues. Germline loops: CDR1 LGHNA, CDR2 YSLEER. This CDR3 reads CASSQAGGSDTQYF. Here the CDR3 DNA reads TGCGCCAGCAGCCAAGCCGGGGGTTCAGATACGCAGTATTTT.

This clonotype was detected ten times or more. The CDR3 coding sequence is TGCGCCAGCAGCCATGTAGTCGGAGAGACCCAGTACTTC. Residues: CASSHVVGETQYF. This chain uses TRBV4-1 with TRBJ2-5; D uncertain. Germline CDR1 MGHRA, CDR2 YSYEKL. Between the trimmed V and J ends, which lost 3 bases and 4 bases, there was a span of 9 bases. The CDR3 runs to 13 residues.

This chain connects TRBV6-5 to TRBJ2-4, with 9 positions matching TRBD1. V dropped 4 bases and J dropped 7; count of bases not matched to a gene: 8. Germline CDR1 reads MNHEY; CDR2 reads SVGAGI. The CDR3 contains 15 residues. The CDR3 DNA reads TGTGCCAGCAGTTTAGAACAGGGGGCGTGGAACATTCAGTACTTC. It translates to CASSLEQGAWNIQYF.

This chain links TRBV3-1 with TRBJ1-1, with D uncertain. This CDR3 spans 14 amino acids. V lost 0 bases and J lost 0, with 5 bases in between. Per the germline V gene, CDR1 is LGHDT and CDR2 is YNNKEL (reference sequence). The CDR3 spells CASSQEGMNTEAFF. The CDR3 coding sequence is TGTGCCAGCAGCCAAGAGGGCATGAACACTGAAGCTTTCTTT.

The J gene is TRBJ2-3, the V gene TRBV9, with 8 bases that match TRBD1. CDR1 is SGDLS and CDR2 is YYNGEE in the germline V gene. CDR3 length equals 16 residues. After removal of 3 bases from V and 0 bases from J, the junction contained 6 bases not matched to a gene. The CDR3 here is CASSGGQGPSTDTQYF. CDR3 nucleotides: TGTGCCAGCAGCGGAGGACAGGGCCCTAGCACAGATACGCAGTATTTT.